This TCR beta chain was observed in a study of OX40 agonist ivuxolimab in advanced cancers. Regarding the study as a whole: Partial responders at 0.1-3.0 mg/kg had among the lowest clonal expansion.

Sequenced by immunoSEQ multiplex PCR; TCRdb stores in-frame clones only, minus some. The sample has some 100,000 clones, about 87% seen once. Note on this clone: The antigen is undetermined.

Autoimmune disease history or systemic immunosuppression barred patients. The CDR3 sequence is 14 residues long. Looked up from germline, CDR1 is MNHNS and CDR2 is SASEGT. Trimming removed 4 bases at V and 3 bases at J, with 12 bases between. The sequence was obtained from an adult with an advanced solid tumor such as melanoma, head and neck, liver or kidney cancer. The source material was CD4+ or CD8+ T cells sorted from blood, sampled in a trial of the OX40 agonist ivuxolimab. The chain couples TRBV6-1 to TRBJ2-5, with D perhaps matching TRBD1 or TRBD2 (5 bases each). CDR3 residues: CASSATGTKETQYF. Written as DNA, the CDR3 is TGTGCCAGCAGTGCCACCGGGACCAAAGAGACCCAGTACTTC.